The 17 T cell receptor beta chains in this list originate from one sample, sequenced in a study of T-cell reconstitution after alpha-beta-depleted transplantation in children. Preparation of the TCRbeta library involved a method that used unique molecular identifiers. Using its own MiXCR run on the PCR reads, TCRdb lists one record per CDR3 protein. Among approximately 300,000 distinct CDR3 sequences, around a tenth were seen once, and the ten largest hold around 20%. The sample in question was peripheral blood, obtained 180 days after TCRalphabeta/CD19-depleted stem cell transplant. The source is a male patient under 10 years old who had a stem cell transplant for chronic granulomatous disease, so the T cells may come from the graft donor.

This clonotype has at least ten counts. The rearrangement uses TRBV28 and TRBJ1-2; 7 nucleotides match TRBD1. The junction had 6 bases not matched to a gene; V was cut back by 9 bases and J by 2 bases. Germline CDR1 MDHEN, CDR2 SYDVKM. This CDR3 spans 13 amino acids. As DNA, the CDR3 is TGTGCCAGTGGACGGGACAGAAACTATGGCTACACCTTC. As protein: CASGRDRNYGYTF.

This clonotype showed up many times. The chain links TRBV20-1 to TRBJ2-1, with TRBD1 identical over 7 bases. CDR1 is DFQATT, CDR2 SNEGSKA, per germline (reference sequence). The CDR3 runs to 15 residues. Unmatched junction bases numbered 8, after V lost 6 bases and J lost 0 bases. This CDR3 is CSAPRGRPSYNEQFF. CDR3 bases: TGCAGTGCCCCTAGGGGGCGCCCCTCCTACAATGAGCAGTTCTTC.

This clonotype was counted at least ten times. The rearrangement links TRBV27 to TRBJ2-2, with 9 bases identical to TRBD2. The V gene end was trimmed by 3 bases and the J gene end by 0 bases; junction bases not matched to a gene: 5. Germline V gene lookup returns CDR1 MNHEY and CDR2 SMNVEV (reference sequence). The CDR3 spans 17 residues. CDR3 DNA: TGTGCCAGCAGTTTGTTTAGCGGGGGACCGAACACCGGGGAGCTGTTTTTT. Amino acids: CASSLFSGGPNTGELFF.

This chain links TRBV28 with TRBJ2-3, with 9 bases matching TRBD1. Trimming cost V 5 bases and J 3 bases; bases outside gene matches: 6. Per germline, CDR1 MDHEN and CDR2 SYDVKM. The CDR3 is 15 amino acids. This CDR3 is CASSVIGQGTDTQYF. For the CDR3, the DNA is TGTGCCAGCAGTGTAATCGGACAGGGGACAGATACGCAGTATTTT.

The sample holds a few counts of this clonotype. Compared with germline, one end of the junction differs, possibly owing to a read error. The J gene is TRBJ1-1, the V gene TRBV12-3 or TRBV12-4, with D hard to call. CDR3 length: 12 residues. The CDR3 reads CASKDGWAEIIF. CDR3 nucleotide sequence: TGTGCCAGCAAGGATGGGTGGGCAGAGATAATCTTT.

Note on this clonotype: Possible read error: a much larger clone is one base away. The chain links TRBV29-1 to TRBJ2-2, with TRBD2 matching 8 bases. This CDR3 region has 17 residues. Germline V lookup: CDR1 SQVTM, CDR2 ANQGSEA. The CDR3: CCVPKREAGVHAGELFF. CDR3 bases: TGCTGCGTTCCCAAACGGGAAGCGGGAGTACATGCCGGGGAGCTGTTTTTT.

This clonotype was counted between two and nine times. This chain joins TRBV19 and TRBJ2-2; no definite D call. Germline loops: CDR1 LNHDA, CDR2 SQIVND (reference sequence). V lost 6 bases, J lost 6 bases, and 8 bases lay in between. The CDR3 is made up of 12 amino acids. The CDR3 region is CASSGWAGELFF. The CDR3 DNA reads as TGTGCCAGTAGCGGGTGGGCCGGGGAGCTGTTTTTT.

In its sample, this clonotype was seen many times. This CDR3 is CASSLASDNSYEQYF. Here the CDR3 DNA reads TGTGCCAGCAGCTTAGCATCGGATAACTCCTACGAGCAGTACTTC. The rearrangement uses TRBV7-2 and TRBJ2-7; D gene uncertain. V was pared by 0 bases and J by 0 bases, with 9 bases between. CDR3 size: 15 residues. CDR1 and CDR2 (germline): SGHTA, FQGNSA. Drawing the rest from reference TRBV7-2 and TRBJ2-7, the complete variable domain is GAGVSQSPSNKVTEKGKDVELRCDPISGHTALYWYRQSLGQGLEFLIYFQGNSAPDKSGLPSDRFSAERTGGSVSTLTIQRTQQEDSAVYLCASSLASDNSYEQYFGPGTRLTVT.

With respect to this clonotype: This may be a read error, as it is one base from a much larger clone. The rearrangement joins TRBV20-1 to TRBJ2-3, with TRBD2 matching over 9 bases. Germline CDR1 is DFQATT and CDR2 is SNEGSKA (reference sequence). This CDR3 region has 16 residues. The CDR3 DNA follows: TGCAATGCTGGGAGTAGTGGGCGGGGGGGGACAGATACGCAGTATTTT. As protein: CNAGSSGRGGTDTQYF.

Ten or more counts support this clonotype. The chain combines TRBV7-6 with TRBJ2-1; TRBD2 is a possible D gene (5 bases). The V gene lost 1 base and the J gene lost 0 bases, with 13 bases spanning the gap. The CDR3 extends over 17 amino acids. CDR1 and CDR2 from the germline V gene are SGHVS and FNYEAQ. The CDR3 sequence: CASSLDPRGSSYNEQFF. The CDR3 DNA sequence: TGTGCCAGCAGCTTAGATCCCCGGGGTAGCTCCTACAATGAGCAGTTCTTC. Combining the CDR3 with reference TRBV7-6 and TRBJ2-1 gives the whole variable domain GAGVSQSPRYKVTKRGQDVALRCDPISGHVSLYWYRQALGQGPEFLTYFNYEAQQDKSGLPNDRFSAERPEGSISTLTIQRTEQRDSAMYRCASSLDPRGSSYNEQFFGPGTRLTVL.

This clonotype was counted ten times or more. This sequence joins TRBV3-1 and TRBJ2-2; D may be TRBD2 (6 bases). The length of the CDR3 is 14 residues. The germline V and J ends were trimmed by 3 bases and 6 bases, with 11 bases remaining between them. Per germline, CDR1 LGHDT and CDR2 YNNKEL (reference sequence). CDR3 residues: CASSQRGGPGELFF. The CDR3 DNA follows: TGTGCCAGCAGCCAGCGGGGAGGACCCGGGGAGCTGTTTTTT. The full variable domain, its missing parts supplied by reference TRBV3-1 and TRBJ2-2, is DTAVSQTPKYLVTQMGNDKSIKCEQNLGHDTMYWYKQDSKKFLKIMFSYNNKELIINETVPNRFSPKSPDKAHLNLHINSLELGDSAVYFCASSQRGGPGELFFGEGSRLTVL.

This clonotype occurred many times. V usage is TRBV7-2 and J usage is TRBJ2-1; D is unclear. The germline V gene encodes CDR1 SGHTA and CDR2 FQGNSA. The V gene lost 5 bases and the J gene lost 1 base, with 9 bases spanning the gap. The CDR3 covers 14 residues. CDR3 in DNA: TGTGCCAGCAGCCTTACGGCTTCCTACAATGAGCAGTTCTTC. It translates to CASSLTASYNEQFF. Full variable domain (rest looked up from reference TRBV7-2 and TRBJ2-1): GAGVSQSPSNKVTEKGKDVELRCDPISGHTALYWYRQSLGQGLEFLIYFQGNSAPDKSGLPSDRFSAERTGGSVSTLTIQRTQQEDSAVYLCASSLTASYNEQFFGPGTRLTVL.

This clonotype was counted at least ten times. V usage is TRBV7-2 and J usage is TRBJ2-2; TRBD2 is a possible D gene (6 bases). Germline assignment: CDR1 SGHTA and CDR2 FQGNSA. CDR3 length: 15 residues. Between the trimmed V and J ends, which lost 1 base and 7 bases, there was a span of 13 bases. The chain's CDR3 is CASSLDRREGGELFF. In nucleotides, the CDR3 is TGTGCCAGCAGCTTAGACCGGCGGGAAGGCGGGGAGCTGTTTTTT.

This clonotype was counted many times. The V call is TRBV7-9, the J call TRBJ2-7, with 8 bases aligning to TRBD2. This CDR3 region has 16 residues. With 5 bases clipped from V and 0 bases from J, the junction kept 9 bases outside the gene matches. Germline lookup yields CDR1 SEHNR and CDR2 FQNEAQ (reference sequence). CDR3 protein: CASSPQSGTSSYEQYF. Written as DNA, the CDR3 is TGTGCCAGCAGCCCCCAATCGGGGACTAGCTCCTACGAGCAGTACTTC.

This clonotype was counted ten times or more. The chain is built from TRBV29-1 and TRBJ1-1, with 7 bases matching TRBD1. This CDR3 spans 13 amino acids. Germline V gene sequence: CDR1 SQVTM, CDR2 ANQGSEA. V lost 6 bases to trimming and J lost 9 bases; unmatched junction nucleotides: 13. The CDR3 DNA is TGCAGCGTCAAACAGACAGGGTCGACGCAAGCTTTCTTT. Translation gives CSVKQTGSTQAFF. Combining the CDR3 with reference TRBV29-1 and TRBJ1-1 gives the whole variable domain SAVISQKPSRDICQRGTSLTIQCQVDSQVTMMFWYRQQPGQSLTLIATANQGSEATYESGFVIDKFPISRPNLTFSTLTVSNMSPEDSSIYLCSVKQTGSTQAFFGQGTRLTVV.

V and J are TRBV5-4 and TRBJ2-3; 12 nucleotides line up with TRBD2. In germline, CDR1 is SGHNT, CDR2 YYREEE (reference sequence). Trimming cost V 0 bases and J 4 bases; bases outside gene matches: 3. This CDR3 is built from 16 residues. In DNA, the CDR3 is TGTGCCAGCAGCTTGGGGACTAGCGGGGTATCAGATACGCAGTATTTT. Translation gives CASSLGTSGVSDTQYF.

The sample holds many counts of this clonotype. This sequence joins TRBV7-2 and TRBJ1-5; the D is unclear. This CDR3 is built from 14 residues. From germline, CDR1 is SGHTA and CDR2 FQGNSA. Trimming took 4 bases from V and 2 from J, leaving 9 bases between them. DNA of the CDR3: TGTGCCAGCAGCTACGGACGGGGCAATCAGCCCCAGCATTTT. Translating gives CASSYGRGNQPQHF.